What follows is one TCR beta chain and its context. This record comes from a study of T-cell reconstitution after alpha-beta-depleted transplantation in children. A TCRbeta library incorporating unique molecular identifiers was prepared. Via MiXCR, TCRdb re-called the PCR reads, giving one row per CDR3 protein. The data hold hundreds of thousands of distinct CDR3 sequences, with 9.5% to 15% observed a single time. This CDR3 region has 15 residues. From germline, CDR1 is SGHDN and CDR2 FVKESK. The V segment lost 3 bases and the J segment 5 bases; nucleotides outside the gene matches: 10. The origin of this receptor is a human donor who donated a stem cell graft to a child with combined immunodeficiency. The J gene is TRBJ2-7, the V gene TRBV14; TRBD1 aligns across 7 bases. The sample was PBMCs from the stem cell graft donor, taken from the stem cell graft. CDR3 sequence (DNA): TGTGCCAGCAGCCATTTAGTGGGACAGAACAACGAGCAGTACTTC. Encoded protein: CASSHLVGQNNEQYF.